The TCR beta chain described here comes from a study of blood T cell repertoires in COVID-19. About the research overall: The United States, Italy and Spain supplied acute and convalescent COVID-19 samples. Sources were T cells, B-cell-depleted T cells, or PBMCs; the material itself was cDNA or gDNA.

Per the germline V gene, CDR1 is SGHRS and CDR2 is YFSETQ. The CDR3 has 15 amino acids. Trimming removed 4 bases at V and 1 base at J, with 14 bases between. In this sample, this clone turned up once. Per the original methods: Reference gene primer amplification gave estimated nucleated cell counts. Produced via immunoSEQ multiplex PCR; TCRdb's table is partial and in-frame only. That table is the source of V, J and clone size, and D and trimming were worked out from the DNA. The repertoire holds around 140,000 clones, with roughly 90% as singletons. The material sequenced was peripheral blood. The sequence was collected from a man in his fifties or sixties with active or convalescent COVID-19. The rearrangement joins TRBV5-1 to TRBJ2-5; D perhaps matches TRBD2 (5 bases). This CDR3 is CASSVAGRTQETQYF. The CDR3 coding sequence is TGCGCCAGCAGCGTTGCGGGCAGGACCCAAGAGACCCAGTACTTC.